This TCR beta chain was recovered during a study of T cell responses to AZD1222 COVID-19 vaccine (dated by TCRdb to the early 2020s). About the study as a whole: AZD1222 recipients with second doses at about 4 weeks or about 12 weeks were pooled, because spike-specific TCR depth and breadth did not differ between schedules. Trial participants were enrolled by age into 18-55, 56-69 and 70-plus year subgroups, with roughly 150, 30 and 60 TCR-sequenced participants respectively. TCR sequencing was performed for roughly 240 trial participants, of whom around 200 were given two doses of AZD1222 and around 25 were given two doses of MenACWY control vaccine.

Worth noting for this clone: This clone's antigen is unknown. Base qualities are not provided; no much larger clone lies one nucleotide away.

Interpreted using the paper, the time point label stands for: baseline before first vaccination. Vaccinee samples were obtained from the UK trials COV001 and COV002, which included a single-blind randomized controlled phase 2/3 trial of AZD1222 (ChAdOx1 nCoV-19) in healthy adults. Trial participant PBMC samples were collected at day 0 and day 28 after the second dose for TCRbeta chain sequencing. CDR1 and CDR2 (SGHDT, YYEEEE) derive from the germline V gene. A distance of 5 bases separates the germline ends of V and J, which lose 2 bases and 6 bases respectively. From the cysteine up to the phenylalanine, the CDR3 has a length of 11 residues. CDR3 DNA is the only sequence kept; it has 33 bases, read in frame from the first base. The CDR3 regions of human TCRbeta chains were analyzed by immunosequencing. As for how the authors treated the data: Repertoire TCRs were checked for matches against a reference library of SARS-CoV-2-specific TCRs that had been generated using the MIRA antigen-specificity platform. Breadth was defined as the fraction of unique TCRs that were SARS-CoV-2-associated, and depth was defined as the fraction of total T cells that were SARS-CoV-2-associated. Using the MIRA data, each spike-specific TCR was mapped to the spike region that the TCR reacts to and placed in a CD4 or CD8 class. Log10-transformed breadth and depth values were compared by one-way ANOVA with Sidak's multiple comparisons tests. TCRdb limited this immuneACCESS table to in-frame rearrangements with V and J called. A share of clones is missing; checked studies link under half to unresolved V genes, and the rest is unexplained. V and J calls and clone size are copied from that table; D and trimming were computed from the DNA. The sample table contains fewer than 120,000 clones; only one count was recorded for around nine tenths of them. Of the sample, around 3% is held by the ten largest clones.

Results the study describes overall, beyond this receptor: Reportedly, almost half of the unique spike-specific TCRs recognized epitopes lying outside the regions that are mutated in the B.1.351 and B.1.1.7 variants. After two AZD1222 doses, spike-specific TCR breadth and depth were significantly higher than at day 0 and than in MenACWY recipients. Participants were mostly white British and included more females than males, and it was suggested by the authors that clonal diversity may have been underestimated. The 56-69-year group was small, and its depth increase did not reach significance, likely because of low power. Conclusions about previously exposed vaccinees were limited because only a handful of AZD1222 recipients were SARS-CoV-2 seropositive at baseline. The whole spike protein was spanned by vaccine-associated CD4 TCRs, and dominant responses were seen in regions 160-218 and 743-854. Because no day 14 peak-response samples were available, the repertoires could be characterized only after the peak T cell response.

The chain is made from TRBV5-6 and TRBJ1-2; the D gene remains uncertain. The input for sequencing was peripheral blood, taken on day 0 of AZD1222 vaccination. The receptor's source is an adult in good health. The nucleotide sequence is TGTGCCAGCAGCTTTCAGGATGGCTACACCTTC. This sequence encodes CASSFQDGYTF.